This T cell receptor beta chain derives from a study of blood T cell repertoires in COVID-19. Study details: Collection of acute and convalescent COVID-19 samples took place in the United States, Italy and Spain.

Only in-frame clones appear in the TCRdb table, and some are missing; sequencing was by immunoSEQ multiplex PCR. The sample consists of about 59,000 clones, 70% to 85% of them appearing once. Germline values: CDR1 WSHSY, CDR2 SAAADI. This CDR3 contains 15 residues. Trimming at V came to 6 bases and at J to 3 bases, leaving 8 bases not matched to a gene. The sequencing input was peripheral blood. V is TRBV10-2 and J is TRBJ2-7; TRBD1 agrees at 10 bases. This TCR derives from an elderly man with acute or convalescent COVID-19. This chain's CDR3 is CASRLGTGAHYEQYF. In DNA, the CDR3 is TGCGCCAGCAGACTCGGGACAGGGGCTCACTACGAGCAGTACTTC.